The present entry profiles one TCR beta chain with its context. What it recognizes is unknown. The data derive from a study of shared clonotypes between healthy human individuals. The CDR3 extends over 16 amino acids. CDR1 and CDR2 from the germline V gene are MNHNY and SVGAGI (reference sequence). J gave up 0 bases and V 0 bases, and 3 bases lay outside the gene matches. The study, taken as a whole, reports: Rarefaction demonstrated incomplete sorted-subset sequencing despite large depth.

Assay used: immunoSEQ multiplex PCR; TCRdb lists only in-frame clones, some missing. The sample lists more than 900,000 clones, approximately 78% occurring once. Free of recent acute infections or vaccinations, the donors were healthy HIV-negative adults. The sequencing input was memory CD4+ T cells from PBMCs. The subset is: CD45RA-negative fraction. This rearrangement joins TRBV6-6 to TRBJ2-7; 9 nucleotides line up with TRBD2. The sequence came from a young man in good health. Some clones in this sample may be carry-over from other donors' samples. The CDR3 DNA reads TGTGCCAGCAGTTACTCACTAGCGGGCCACTCCTACGAGCAGTACTTC. This codes for CASSYSLAGHSYEQYF.